This paragraph covers one T cell receptor beta chain sequence. The antigen is undetermined. The record originates from a study of shared clonotypes between healthy human individuals. Study findings and constraints: Despite large depth, sorted-subset datasets appeared incompletely sequenced. Against clonotypes common to all four donors, non-shared ones had lower generation probabilities.

CDR3 length: 20 residues. V lost 4 bases and J lost 3; bases outside the gene matches: 18. CD45RO-negative CD8 cells positively selected for CCR7 made up the naive population, which excluded terminally differentiated effector memory CD45RA+ cells. Donors were healthy HIV-negative adults without recently reported acute infections or vaccinations. Original data processing: Junction-only immunoSEQ data arrived without quality scores, meaning filtering differed. The protocol was immunoSEQ multiplex PCR, while the TCRdb copy is restricted to in-frame clones and leaves out a portion. The V and J calls and the clone size are those of that table, but D and trimming were determined from the DNA. The table records fewer than 1 million clones, 96% of them present only once.

The sample taken for sequencing was naive CD8+ T cells sorted from blood. The rearrangement joins TRBV23-1 to TRBJ2-1; 10 nucleotides match TRBD2. TRBV23-1 is designated an ORF whose function remains uncertain. The sequence was collected from a man aged 25 to 40 in good health. The CDR3 DNA reads TGCGCCAGCAGTCCCGGCCAGCCACTAGCGGGACCCCGATACTACAATGAGCAGTTCTTC. Translating it yields CASSPGQPLAGPRYYNEQFF.